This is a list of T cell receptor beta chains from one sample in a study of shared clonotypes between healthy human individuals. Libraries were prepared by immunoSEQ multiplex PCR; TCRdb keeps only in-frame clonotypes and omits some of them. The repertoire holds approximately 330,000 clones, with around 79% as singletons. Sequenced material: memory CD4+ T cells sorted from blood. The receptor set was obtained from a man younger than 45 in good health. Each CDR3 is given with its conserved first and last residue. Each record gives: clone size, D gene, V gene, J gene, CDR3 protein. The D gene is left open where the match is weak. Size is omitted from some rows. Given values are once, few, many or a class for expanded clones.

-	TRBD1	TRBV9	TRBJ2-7	CASSVGQGAHEQYF
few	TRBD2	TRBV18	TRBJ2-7	CASRRTSGSPYEQYF
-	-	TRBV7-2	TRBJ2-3	CASSYEHKTQYF
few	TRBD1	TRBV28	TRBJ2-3	CASSLGTASSTDTQYF
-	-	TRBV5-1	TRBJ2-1	CASSLIGQTYNEQFF
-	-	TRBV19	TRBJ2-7	CASRDTVSYEQYF
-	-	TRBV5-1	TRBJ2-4	CASSLVTGSKNIQYF
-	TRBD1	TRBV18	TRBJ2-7	CASSKDRGGHYEQYF
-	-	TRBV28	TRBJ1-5	CASSLGGSANQPQHF
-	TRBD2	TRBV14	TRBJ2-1	CASSQVGTSGRARQFF
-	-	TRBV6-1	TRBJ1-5	CASSETQGSNQPQHF
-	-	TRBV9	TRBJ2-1	CASSVEPVYNEQFF
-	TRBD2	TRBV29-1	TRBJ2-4	CSVPLAGKDKNIQYF
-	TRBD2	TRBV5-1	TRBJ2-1	CASSFGLAGVGEQFF
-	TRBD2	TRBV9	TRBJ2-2	CASSVAVAGAGELFF
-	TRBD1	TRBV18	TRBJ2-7	CASSPATGHEQYF
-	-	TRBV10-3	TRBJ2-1	CAITGQIYNEQFF
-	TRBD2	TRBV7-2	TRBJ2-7	CASSQGAGGVEQYF
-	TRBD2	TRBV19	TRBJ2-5	CASSTLAGGMETQYF
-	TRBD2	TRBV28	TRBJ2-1	CASSPPGLAGEQFF
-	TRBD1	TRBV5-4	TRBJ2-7	CASSANPGTGYEQYF
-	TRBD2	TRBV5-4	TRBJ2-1	CASSLKSGGPREQFF
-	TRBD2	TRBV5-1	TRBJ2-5	CASSFDLAGETQYF
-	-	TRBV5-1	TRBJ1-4	CASSLGGAVNEKLFF
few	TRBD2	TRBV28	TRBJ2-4	CASSLVYGRARKNIQYF
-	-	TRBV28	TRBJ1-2	CASSYLYGYTF
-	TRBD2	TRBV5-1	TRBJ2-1	CASSFGSSGGANNEQFF
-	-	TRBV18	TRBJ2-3	CASSPSARGGTDTQYF
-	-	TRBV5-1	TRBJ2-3	CASYGPSRDTQYF
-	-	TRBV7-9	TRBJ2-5	CASSPQGGYQETQYF
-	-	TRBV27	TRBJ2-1	CASSSWKGPYNEQFF
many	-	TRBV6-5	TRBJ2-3	CASSSDRSQSTDTQYF
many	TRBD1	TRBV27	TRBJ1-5	CASSAGGSGNQPQHF
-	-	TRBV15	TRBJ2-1	CATSRDARMGIVPSSYNEQFF
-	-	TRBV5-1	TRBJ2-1	CASNLDGYNEQFF
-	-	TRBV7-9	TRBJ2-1	CASSLVEREQFF
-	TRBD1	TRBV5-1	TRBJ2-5	CASSLQQGVETQYF
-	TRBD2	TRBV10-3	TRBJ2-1	CAISERAGGDYNEQFF
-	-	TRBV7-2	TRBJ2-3	CASSLRFVDTQYF
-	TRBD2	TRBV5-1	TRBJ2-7	CASSFEIGGSSYEQYF
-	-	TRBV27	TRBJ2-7	CASSLNGTPGLKQYF
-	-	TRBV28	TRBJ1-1	CASSLPGSEAFF
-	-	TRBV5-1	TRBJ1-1	CASSTGGTTEAFF
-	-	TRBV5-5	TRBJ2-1	CASTYLPLGSSYNEQFF
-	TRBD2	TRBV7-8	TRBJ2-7	CASSLEREAAYEQYF
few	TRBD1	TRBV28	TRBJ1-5	CASRARQGGQPQHF
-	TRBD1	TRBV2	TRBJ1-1	CASSDRAVTEAFF
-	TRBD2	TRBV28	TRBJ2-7	CASSFGTSVDEQYF
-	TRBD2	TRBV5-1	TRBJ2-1	CASSKLAGVEFF